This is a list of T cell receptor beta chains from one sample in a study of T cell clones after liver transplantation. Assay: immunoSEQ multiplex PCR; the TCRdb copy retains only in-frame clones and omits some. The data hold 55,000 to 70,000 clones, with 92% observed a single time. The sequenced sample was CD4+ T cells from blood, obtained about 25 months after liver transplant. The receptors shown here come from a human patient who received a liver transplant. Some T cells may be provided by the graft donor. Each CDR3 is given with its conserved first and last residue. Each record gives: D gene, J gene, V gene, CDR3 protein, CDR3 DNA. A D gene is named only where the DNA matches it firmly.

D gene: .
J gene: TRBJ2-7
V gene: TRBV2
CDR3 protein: CASSAAARGNEQYF
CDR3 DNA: TGTGCCAGCAGTGCCGCGGCCAGAGGAAACGAGCAGTACTTC

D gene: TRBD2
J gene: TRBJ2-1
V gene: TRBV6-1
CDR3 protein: CASAGLAGYNEQFF
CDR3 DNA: TGTGCCAGCGCTGGACTAGCGGGGTACAATGAGCAGTTCTTC

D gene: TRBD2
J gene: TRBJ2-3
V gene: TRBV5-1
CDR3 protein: CASSFGAGGADTQYF
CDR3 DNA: TGCGCCAGCAGCTTTGGGGCGGGAGGGGCAGATACGCAGTATTTT

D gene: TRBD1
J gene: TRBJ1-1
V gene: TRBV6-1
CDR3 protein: CASSDLTGGRNTEAFF
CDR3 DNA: TGTGCCAGCAGTGACCTGACAGGGGGCAGGAACACTGAAGCTTTCTTT

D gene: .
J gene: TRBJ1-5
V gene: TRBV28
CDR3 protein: CASSGARAPGQPQHF
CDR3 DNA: TGTGCCAGCTCCGGGGCCAGGGCGCCCGGTCAGCCCCAGCATTTT

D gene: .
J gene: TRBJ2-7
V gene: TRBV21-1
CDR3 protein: CASSSPDFNSEQYF
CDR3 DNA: TGTGCCAGCAGCAGCCCGGACTTCAACTCCGAGCAGTACTTC

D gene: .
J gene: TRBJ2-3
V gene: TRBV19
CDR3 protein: CASNFKDLSTDTQYF
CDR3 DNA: TGTGCCAGTAATTTTAAGGATCTTAGCACAGATACGCAGTATTTT

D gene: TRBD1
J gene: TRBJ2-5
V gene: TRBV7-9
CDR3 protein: CASSLTGGKTQYF
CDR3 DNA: TGTGCCAGCAGCTTGACAGGGGGAAAGACCCAGTACTTC

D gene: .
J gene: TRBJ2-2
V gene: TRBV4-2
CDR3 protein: CASTLGDGTGELFF
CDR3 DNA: TGTGCCAGCACCTTAGGGGACGGGACCGGGGAGCTGTTTTTT

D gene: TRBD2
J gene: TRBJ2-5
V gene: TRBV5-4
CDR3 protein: CASSSTTSGRAETQYF
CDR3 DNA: TGTGCCAGCAGCTCCACGACTAGCGGGAGGGCGGAGACCCAGTACTTC

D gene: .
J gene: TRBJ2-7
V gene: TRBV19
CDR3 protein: CASSPQNVGVYEQYF
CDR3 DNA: TGTGCCAGTAGTCCTCAAAACGTCGGGGTCTACGAGCAGTACTTC